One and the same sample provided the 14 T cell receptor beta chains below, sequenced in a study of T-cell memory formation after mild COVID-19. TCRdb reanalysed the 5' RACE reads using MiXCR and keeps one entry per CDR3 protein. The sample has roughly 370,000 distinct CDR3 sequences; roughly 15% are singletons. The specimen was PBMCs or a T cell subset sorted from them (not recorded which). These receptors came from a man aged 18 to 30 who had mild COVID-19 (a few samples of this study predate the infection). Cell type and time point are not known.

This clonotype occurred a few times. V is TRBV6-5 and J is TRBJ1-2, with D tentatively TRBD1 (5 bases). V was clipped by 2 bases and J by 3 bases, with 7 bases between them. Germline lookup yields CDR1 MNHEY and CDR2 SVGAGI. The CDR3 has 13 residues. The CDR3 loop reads CASSYAGYYGYTF. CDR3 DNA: TGTGCCAGCAGTTACGCAGGGTACTATGGCTACACCTTC.

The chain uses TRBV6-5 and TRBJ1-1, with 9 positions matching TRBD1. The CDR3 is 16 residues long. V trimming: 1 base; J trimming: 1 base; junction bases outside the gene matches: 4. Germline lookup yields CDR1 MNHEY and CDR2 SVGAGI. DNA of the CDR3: TGTGCCAGCAGTTACTTCGGGACAGGGACGAACACTGAAGCTTTCTTT. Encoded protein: CASSYFGTGTNTEAFF.

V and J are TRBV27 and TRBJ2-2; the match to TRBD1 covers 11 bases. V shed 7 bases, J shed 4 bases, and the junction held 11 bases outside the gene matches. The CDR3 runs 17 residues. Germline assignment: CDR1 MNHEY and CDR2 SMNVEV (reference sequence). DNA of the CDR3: TGTGCCAGCACCCTACTGGGACAGGGGGACGGCACCGGGGAGCTGTTTTTT. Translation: CASTLLGQGDGTGELFF.

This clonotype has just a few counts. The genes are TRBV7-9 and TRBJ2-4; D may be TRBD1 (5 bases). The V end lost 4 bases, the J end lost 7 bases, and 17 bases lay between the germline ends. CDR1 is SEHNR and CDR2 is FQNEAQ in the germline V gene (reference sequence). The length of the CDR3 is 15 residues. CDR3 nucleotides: TGTGCCAGCAGCTCGGGTCTGTGGGGCGCGAACATTCAGTACTTC. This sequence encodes CASSSGLWGANIQYF. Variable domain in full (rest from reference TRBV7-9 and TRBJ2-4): DTGVSQNPRHKITKRGQNVTFRCDPISEHNRLYWYRQTLGQGPEFLTYFQNEAQLEKSRLLSDRFSAERPKGSFSTLEIQRTEQGDSAMYLCASSSGLWGANIQYFGAGTRLSVL.

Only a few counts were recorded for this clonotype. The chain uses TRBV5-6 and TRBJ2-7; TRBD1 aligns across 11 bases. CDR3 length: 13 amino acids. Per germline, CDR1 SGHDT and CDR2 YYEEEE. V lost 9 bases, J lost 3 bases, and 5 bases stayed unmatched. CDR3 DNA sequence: TGTGCCACCCGGGACAGGGGGAGCTACGAGCAGTACTTC. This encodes CATRDRGSYEQYF.

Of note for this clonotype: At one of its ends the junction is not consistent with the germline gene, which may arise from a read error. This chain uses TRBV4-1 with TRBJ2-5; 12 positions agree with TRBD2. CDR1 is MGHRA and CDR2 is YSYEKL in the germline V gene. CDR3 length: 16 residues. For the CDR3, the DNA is TGCGCCAGCAGCCAAGCAGAAACTAGCGGGGGGCCCGCCATAGGCTTC. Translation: CASSQAETSGGPAIGF.

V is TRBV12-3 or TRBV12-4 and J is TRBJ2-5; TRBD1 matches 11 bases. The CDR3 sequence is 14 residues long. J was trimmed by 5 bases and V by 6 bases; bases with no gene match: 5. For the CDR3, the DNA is TGTGCCAGCAGGGGGGACAGGGGGATGGAGACCCAGTACTTC. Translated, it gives CASRGDRGMETQYF.

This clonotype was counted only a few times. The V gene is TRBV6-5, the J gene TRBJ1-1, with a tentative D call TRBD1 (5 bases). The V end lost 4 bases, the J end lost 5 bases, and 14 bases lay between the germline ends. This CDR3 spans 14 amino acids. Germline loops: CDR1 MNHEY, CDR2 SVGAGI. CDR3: CASSSRLGRTEAFF. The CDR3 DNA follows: TGTGCCAGCAGTTCCCGTTTGGGACGAACTGAAGCTTTCTTT.

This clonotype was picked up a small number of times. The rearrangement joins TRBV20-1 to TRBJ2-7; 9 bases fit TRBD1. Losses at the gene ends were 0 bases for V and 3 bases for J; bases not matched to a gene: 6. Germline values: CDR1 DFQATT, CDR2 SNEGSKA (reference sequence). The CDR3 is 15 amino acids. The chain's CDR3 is CSAREGQGSLYEQYV. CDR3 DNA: TGCAGTGCTAGAGAGGGACAGGGATCCCTCTACGAGCAGTACGTC.

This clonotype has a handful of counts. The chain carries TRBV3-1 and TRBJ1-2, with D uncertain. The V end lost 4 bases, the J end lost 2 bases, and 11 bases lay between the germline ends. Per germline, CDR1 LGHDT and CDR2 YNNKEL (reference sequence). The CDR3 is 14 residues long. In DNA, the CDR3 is TGTGCCAGCAGCCTCGGTAAAGCAAACTATGGCTACACCTTC. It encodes CASSLGKANYGYTF.

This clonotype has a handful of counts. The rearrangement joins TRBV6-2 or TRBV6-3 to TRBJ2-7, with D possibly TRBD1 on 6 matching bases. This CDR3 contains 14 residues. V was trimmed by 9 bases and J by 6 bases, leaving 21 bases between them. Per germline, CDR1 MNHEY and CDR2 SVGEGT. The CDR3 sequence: CARTTRQGRAEQYV. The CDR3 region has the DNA TGTGCCAGAACCACCAGGCAGGGGCGAGCCGAGCAGTACGTC.

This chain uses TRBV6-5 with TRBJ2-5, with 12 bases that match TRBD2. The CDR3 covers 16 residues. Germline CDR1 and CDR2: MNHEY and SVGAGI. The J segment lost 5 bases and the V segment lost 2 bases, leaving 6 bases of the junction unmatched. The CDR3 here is CASSYASGGAGETQYF. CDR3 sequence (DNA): TGTGCCAGCAGTTACGCTAGCGGGGGGGCCGGGGAGACCCAGTACTTC.

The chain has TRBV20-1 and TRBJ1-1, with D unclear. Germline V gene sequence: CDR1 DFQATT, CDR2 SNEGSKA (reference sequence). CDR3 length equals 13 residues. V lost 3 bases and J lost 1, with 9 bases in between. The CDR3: CSASYQSNTEAFF. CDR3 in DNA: TGCAGTGCTAGCTACCAGTCGAACACTGAAGCTTTCTTT.

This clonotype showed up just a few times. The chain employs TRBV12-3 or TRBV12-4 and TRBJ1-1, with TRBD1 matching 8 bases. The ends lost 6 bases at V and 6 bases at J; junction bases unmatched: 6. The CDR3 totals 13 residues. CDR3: CASRGQGTSEAFF. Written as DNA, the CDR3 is TGTGCCAGCAGAGGACAGGGAACCTCTGAAGCTTTCTTT.